This T cell receptor beta chain was identified in a study of CD8 T cells in Susac syndrome. The overall study: Patients with Susac syndrome, at blood draw, were therapy-naive, on corticosteroids, or on intravenous immunoglobulin alone.

The RNA, about 0.5 to 1 ug, was put through reverse transcription using random hexamers. TCR beta CDR3 was amplified by immunoSEQ multiplex PCR. This amplification extended across 54 Vbeta and 13 Jbeta segments. TCRdb re-derived calls from the immunoSEQ multiplex PCR reads in MiXCR, one entry per CDR3 protein. The sample consists of about 200,000 distinct CDR3 sequences, more than 85% of them appearing once. Definite or probable Susac syndrome was diagnosed using recently defined diagnostic criteria. The sample consisted of CD4+ T cells from PBMCs. The TCR originated in a human donor with Susac syndrome.

In DNA, the CDR3 is TGTGCCAGCAGTTTACAGGGGGCTGGTGGACAGCCCCAGCATTTT. Its protein is CASSLQGAGGQPQHF. The rearrangement joins TRBV12-3 or TRBV12-4 to TRBJ1-5, with TRBD1 identical over 8 bases. The CDR3 is 15 amino acids. Trimming took 2 bases from V and 7 from J; bases not matched to a gene: 7.